A selection of T cell receptor beta chains follows, all from one sample in a study of blood T cells in healthy people across ages. Each CDR3 protein is one row after TCRdb ran MiXCR on the 5' RACE reads. The sample lists roughly 570,000 distinct CDR3 sequences; roughly a quarter were seen once. Material: blood. The receptors were sampled from a woman between 65 and 79 years old in good health. The CDR3 runs from the conserved cysteine through the conserved F or W. The D gene is left open where the match is weak. Not all rows give a size; the values are once, few, many and, for expanded clones, a class.

CASSQDRLADASTDTQYF | TGCGCCAGCAGCCAAGATCGGCTAGCGGACGCTAGCACTGATACGCAGTATTTT | TRBJ2-3 | 18 | few | TRBD2 | TRBV4-1
CASSLAGTNGNTIYF | TGTGCCAGCAGCTTAGCGGGGACCAACGGAAACACCATATATTTT | TRBJ1-3 | 15 | - | - | TRBV7-9
CSVRTGLQPQHF | TGCAGCGTCCGGACAGGGTTGCAGCCCCAGCATTTT | TRBJ1-5 | 12 | once | TRBD1 | TRBV29-1
CASSPHLGQGRVYEQYF | TGTGCCAGCAGCCCACACCTCGGACAGGGTAGGGTTTACGAGCAGTACTTC | TRBJ2-7 | 17 | - | TRBD1 | TRBV3-1
CASSYGATQYF | TGTGCCAGCAGTTACGGGGCTACGCAGTATTTT | TRBJ2-3 | 11 | few | - | TRBV12-3/TRBV12-4
CSVEKDGEPNEKLFF | TGCAGCGTTGAAAAGGATGGAGAACCTAATGAAAAACTGTTTTTT | TRBJ1-4 | 15 | - | - | TRBV29-1
CASSSQRTANTEAFF | TGTGCCAGCAGCTCACAGCGGACGGCGAACACTGAAGCTTTCTTT | TRBJ1-1 | 15 | few | - | TRBV7-2
CAWRWYGANVLTF | TGTGCCTGGAGGTGGTATGGGGCCAACGTCCTGACTTTC | TRBJ2-6 | 13 | - | - | TRBV30
CASSQDLDSSYEQYF | TGTGCCAGCAGTCAAGATCTTGACAGTTCCTACGAGCAGTACTTC | TRBJ2-7 | 15 | - | - | TRBV3-1
CASSGGTGELFF | TGTGCCAGCAGCGGGGGGACCGGGGAGCTGTTTTTT | TRBJ2-2 | 12 | few | - | TRBV3-1
CSARKIRDYPTDTQYF | TGCAGTGCGAGAAAGATCCGGGACTACCCCACAGATACGCAGTATTTT | TRBJ2-3 | 16 | few | TRBD2 | TRBV20-1
CAISSLTGGTEAFF | TGTGCCATCAGTTCCTTGACAGGGGGAACTGAAGCTTTCTTT | TRBJ1-1 | 14 | few | TRBD1 | TRBV10-3
CASTMRGPNQPQHF | TGTGCCAGCACCATGAGGGGGCCGAATCAGCCCCAGCATTTT | TRBJ1-5 | 14 | - | TRBD1 | TRBV28
CASSEVVDGYNEQFF | TGTGCCAGCAGTGAAGTGGTCGACGGCTACAATGAGCAGTTCTTC | TRBJ2-1 | 15 | - | - | TRBV2
CATSHRQGDQETQYF | TGTGCCACCAGCCACCGACAGGGGGATCAAGAGACCCAGTACTTC | TRBJ2-5 | 15 | many | TRBD1 | TRBV15
CASKVGESGNTIYF | TGTGCCAGCAAAGTGGGGGAGTCTGGAAACACCATATATTTT | TRBJ1-3 | 14 | few | - | TRBV6-5
CSARDLTTNHGYTF | TGCAGTGCAAGGGACCTTACCACTAACCATGGCTACACCTTC | TRBJ1-2 | 14 | - | - | TRBV20-1
CASSLDRPTTGAFF | TGTGCCAGCAGCTTGGATAGGCCAACAACCGGAGCTTTCTTT | TRBJ1-1 | 14 | - | - | TRBV5-5
CASSLVSGGRGTGELFF | TGCGCCAGCAGCTTGGTTAGCGGGGGGCGCGGAACCGGGGAGCTGTTTTTT | TRBJ2-2 | 17 | - | TRBD2 | TRBV5-1
CASSHLFPTDPSYEQYF | TGTGCCAGCAGCCACCTATTCCCGACAGATCCGTCCTACGAGCAGTACTTC | TRBJ2-7 | 17 | few | - | TRBV3-1
CASSESTGAPLGYTF | TGCGCCAGCAGTGAGTCTACAGGGGCCCCCTTGGGCTACACCTTC | TRBJ1-2 | 15 | - | TRBD1 | TRBV10-1
CASSVLSYEQFF | TGTGCCAGCAGCGTCCTGAGCTATGAGCAGTTCTTC | TRBJ2-1 | 12 | few | - | TRBV3-1
CASSLGRLGYNEQFF | TGTGCCAGCAGCCTTGGCCGTTTGGGATACAATGAGCAGTTCTTC | TRBJ2-1 | 15 | few | - | TRBV7-2
CSVEPSGRADTQYF | TGCAGCGTTGAACCTAGCGGGAGAGCAGATACGCAGTATTTT | TRBJ2-3 | 14 | - | TRBD2 | TRBV29-1
CASSYGLASDTQYF | TGTGCCAGCAGTTACGGACTAGCTTCAGATACGCAGTATTTT | TRBJ2-3 | 14 | few | TRBD2 | TRBV6-2/TRBV6-3
CSVRTSGSTGELFF | TGCAGCGTTCGGACTAGCGGGAGCACCGGGGAGCTGTTTTTT | TRBJ2-2 | 14 | - | TRBD2 | TRBV29-1
CASSLRPAQGQEQYF | TGTGCCAGCAGCTTGAGGCCGGCCCAAGGGCAGGAGCAGTACTTC | TRBJ2-7 | 15 | many | - | TRBV5-6
CSASIPEGYGYTF | TGCAGTGCTAGTATTCCGGAGGGCTATGGCTACACCTTC | TRBJ1-2 | 13 | - | - | TRBV20-1
CASSLGGTGANYGYTF | TGTGCCAGCAGCTTAGGGGGGACAGGGGCAAACTATGGCTACACCTTC | TRBJ1-2 | 16 | few | TRBD1 | TRBV7-2
CSVSVGSYNEQFF | TGCAGCGTTTCAGTGGGCTCTTACAATGAGCAGTTCTTC | TRBJ2-1 | 13 | - | - | TRBV29-1
CASSLEGRYSTEAFF | TGTGCCAGCAGCTTAGAGGGAAGGTATAGCACTGAAGCTTTCTTT | TRBJ1-1 | 15 | - | - | TRBV7-8
CASSFSRGQGYGYTF | TGTGCCAGCAGCTTTTCTAGGGGACAGGGCTATGGCTACACCTTC | TRBJ1-2 | 15 | - | TRBD1 | TRBV7-9
CASSLAPTSGGATKTQYF | TGTGCCAGCAGCTTAGCTCCGACTAGCGGGGGGGCCACCAAGACCCAGTACTTC | TRBJ2-5 | 18 | - | TRBD2 | TRBV7-6
CASSLSRGVQETQYF | TGTGCCAGCAGCTTAAGCCGGGGGGTGCAAGAGACCCAGTACTTC | TRBJ2-5 | 15 | many | TRBD2 | TRBV13
CASSIAGGPRETQYF | TGTGCCAGCAGTATAGCGGGGGGGCCGAGGGAGACCCAGTACTTC | TRBJ2-5 | 15 | - | TRBD2 | TRBV12-3/TRBV12-4
CASSLTQGYGLRLFF | TGTGCCAGCAGCTTAACACAGGGATACGGACTACGACTGTTTTTT | TRBJ1-4 | 15 | - | - | TRBV5-5
CSVVEGTDTQYF | TGCAGCGTTGTGGAGGGAACAGATACGCAGTATTTT | TRBJ2-3 | 12 | - | - | TRBV29-1
CSADRSYGYTF | TGCAGCGCGGACAGGAGCTATGGCTACACCTTC | TRBJ1-2 | 11 | few | TRBD1 | TRBV29-1
CASSLLAVGETQYF | TGTGCCAGCAGTTTATTGGCTGTTGGGGAGACCCAGTACTTC | TRBJ2-5 | 14 | - | - | TRBV12-3/TRBV12-4
CASSLRTAAGTDTQYF | TGTGCCAGCAGCTTAAGGACAGCGGCGGGGACAGATACGCAGTATTTT | TRBJ2-3 | 16 | few | - | TRBV7-3
CAISGQNYGYTF | TGTGCCATCAGTGGTCAGAACTATGGCTACACCTTC | TRBJ1-2 | 12 | many | - | TRBV10-3
CSATSGTEAFF | TGCAGCGCAACGTCGGGCACTGAAGCTTTCTTT | TRBJ1-1 | 11 | few | - | TRBV29-1
CASSERQYEQYF | TGTGCCAGCAGTGAACGGCAGTACGAGCAGTACTTC | TRBJ2-7 | 12 | - | - | TRBV2
CASSFNRGERETQYF | TGTGCCAGCAGCTTTAACAGGGGTGAGAGAGAGACCCAGTACTTC | TRBJ2-5 | 15 | few | TRBD1 | TRBV7-2
CASSPTDGGFYSTGELFF | TGTGCCAGCAGCCCAACCGACGGTGGGTTTTATTCTACCGGGGAGCTGTTTTTT | TRBJ2-2 | 18 | - | - | TRBV7-9
CASSWGQYTEAFF | TGTGCCAGCAGCTGGGGACAGTACACTGAAGCTTTCTTT | TRBJ1-1 | 13 | few | TRBD1 | TRBV7-2
CASSLSPQGSYNEQFF | TGTGCCAGCAGTTTGAGCCCGCAGGGGTCCTACAATGAGCAGTTCTTC | TRBJ2-1 | 16 | few | - | TRBV12-3/TRBV12-4
CASSQSDMWGTEAFF | TGCGCCAGCAGCCAGAGCGACATGTGGGGCACTGAAGCTTTCTTT | TRBJ1-1 | 15 | - | - | TRBV4-3
CSARPALRSSARNEQFF | TGCAGTGCTCGACCTGCCCTCCGTTCTAGCGCCAGAAATGAGCAGTTCTTC | TRBJ2-1 | 17 | - | - | TRBV20-1
CASSQEGLHSGNTIYF | TGTGCCAGCAGCCAAGAGGGGCTCCACTCTGGAAACACCATATATTTT | TRBJ1-3 | 16 | - | - | TRBV3-1
CASSHTDSGEQFF | TGTGCCAGCAGCCACACAGACAGTGGTGAGCAGTTCTTC | TRBJ2-1 | 13 | few | - | TRBV3-1
CASSVDGQLHQPQHF | TGTGCCAGCAGCGTAGATGGACAGCTTCATCAGCCCCAGCATTTT | TRBJ1-5 | 15 | - | - | TRBV9
CASSPPHVTGGELFF | TGCGCCAGCAGCCCCCCCCACGTGACCGGCGGGGAGCTGTTTTTT | TRBJ2-2 | 15 | few | - | TRBV5-1
CSARESGRAKNIQYF | TGCAGTGCTAGAGAATCCGGCAGGGCCAAAAACATTCAGTACTTC | TRBJ2-4 | 15 | few | - | TRBV20-1
CASSQGTNSDNEQFF | TGTGCCAGCAGCCAGGGGACAAACTCCGACAATGAGCAGTTCTTC | TRBJ2-1 | 15 | - | - | TRBV7-2
CASSHRTGNIDEQYF | TGCGCCAGCAGCCATAGGACAGGAAATATCGACGAGCAGTACTTC | TRBJ2-7 | 15 | - | TRBD1 | TRBV5-1
CASTNYGYTF | TGTGCCAGCACAAACTATGGCTACACCTTC | TRBJ1-2 | 10 | few | - | TRBV2
CASSPWTSGGTYEQYF | TGTGCCAGCAGCCCGTGGACTAGCGGGGGGACCTACGAGCAGTACTTC | TRBJ2-7 | 16 | many | TRBD2 | TRBV7-8
CASSLVLAGGGSYNEQFF | TGTGCCAGCAGCTTAGTTCTAGCGGGGGGCGGATCCTACAATGAGCAGTTCTTC | TRBJ2-1 | 18 | - | TRBD2 | TRBV7-8
CASSQDRTTQYF | TGCGCCAGCAGCCAAGATCGAACTACGCAGTATTTT | TRBJ2-3 | 12 | - | - | TRBV4-1